This is a list of T cell receptor beta chains from one sample in a study of regulatory T cells in long-lasting Graves disease. TCRdb reprocessed the multiplex PCR reads via MiXCR and lists one record per CDR3 protein. Altogether approximately 350,000 distinct CDR3 sequences are present, more than 20% being singletons, with the ten largest covering less than 30%. The source material was peripheral blood mononuclear cells (PBMCs), sampled when the disease was refractory, from a patient treated with antithyroid drugs. Receptor source: a woman in her 40s with Graves disease. CDR3s include the opening cysteine and the closing phenylalanine or tryptophan. A D gene is named only where the DNA matches it firmly. Size is omitted from some rows. Given values are once, few, many or a class for expanded clones.

>TRBD1|TRBV24-1|16|.|TRBJ2-2
TGTGCCACCAGTGATTCCAACAGGGGCAACACCGGGGAGCTGTTTTTT
CATSDSNRGNTGELFF
>.|TRBV18|16|.|TRBJ2-5
TGTGCCAGCTCACCAACCTTCGGGGGAGTGTGGGAGACCCAGTACTTC
CASSPTFGGVWETQYF
>TRBD1|TRBV11-2|14|many|TRBJ1-1
TGTGCCAGCAGCGCGGGACAGCCGAACACTGAAGCTTTCTTT
CASSAGQPNTEAFF
>.|TRBV7-2|13|once|TRBJ1-2
TGTGCCAGCAGCTTAGCACGGAACTATGGCTACACCTTC
CASSLARNYGYTF
>TRBD1|TRBV5-1|15|few|TRBJ1-6
TGCGCCAGCAGCGCCGGGACAGCCTCTAATTCACCCCTCCACTTT
CASSAGTASNSPLHF
>TRBD1|TRBV5-1|16|.|TRBJ1-6
TGCGCCAGCAGCCCCTCCCAGGGGGGCAATGAGTCACCCCTCCACTTT
CASSPSQGGNESPLHF
>TRBD1|TRBV6-5|16|many|TRBJ1-5
TGTGCCAGCAGTTACTTTGCAGGGGGGATAAATCAGCCCCAGCATTTT
CASSYFAGGINQPQHF
>.|TRBV5-1|15|few|TRBJ2-1
TGCGCCAGCAGCCCGGGTGCCGCCTCCTACAATGAGCAGTTCTTC
CASSPGAASYNEQFF
>.|TRBV6-1|16|few|TRBJ2-4
TGTGCCAGCAGACCCTGGACGGGGGAGGACAAAAACATTCAGTACTTC
CASRPWTGEDKNIQYF
>.|TRBV10-3|14|few|TRBJ2-7
TGTGCCATCATGAACCAGGGGCCTACCTACGAGCAGTACTTC
CAIMNQGPTYEQYF
>.|TRBV12-3/TRBV12-4|16|.|TRBJ2-2
TGTGCCAGCAAACCCAGCTGGGAAATGAACACCGGGGAGCTGTTTTTT
CASKPSWEMNTGELFF
>.|TRBV27|14|once|TRBJ2-7
TGTGCCAGCAGTTTAGTGGCAGGACAATACGAGCAGTACTTC
CASSLVAGQYEQYF
>TRBD1|TRBV7-6|14|few|TRBJ2-5
TGTGCCAGCAGCTCCTCAGGGGGTTTCGAGACCCAGTACTTC
CASSSSGGFETQYF
>.|TRBV5-1|15|few|TRBJ1-6
TGCGCCAGCAGCGGCGGACGACAATCTAATTCACCCCTCCACTTT
CASSGGRQSNSPLHF
>.|TRBV4-1|15|.|TRBJ1-3
TGCGCCAGCAGCTCCCCAGGGAAATCTGGAAACACCATATATTTT
CASSSPGKSGNTIYF
>.|TRBV28|13|few|TRBJ1-6
TGTGCCAGCAGGGGCACAGTGAGTTCACCCCTCCACTTT
CASRGTVSSPLHF
>.|TRBV20-1|13|few|TRBJ2-2
TGCAGTGCTGCAGGCCCAGGTGCCGGGGAGCTGTTTTTT
CSAAGPGAGELFF
>.|TRBV24-1|15|.|TRBJ2-2
TGTGCCACCAGTGATTTGTGGGGGGTCACCGGGGAGCTGTTTTTT
CATSDLWGVTGELFF
>.|TRBV14|14|once|TRBJ2-7
TGTGCCAGCAGCCAAGGGCTACTGTCCTACGAGCAGTACTTC
CASSQGLLSYEQYF
>.|TRBV20-1|13|many|TRBJ1-1
TGCAGTGCTAGACTGAGATGGGCCACTGAAGCTTTCTTT
CSARLRWATEAFF
>.|TRBV3-1|14|many|TRBJ1-2
TGTGCCAGCAGCCAGCATTTCGGCGGGAATGGCTACACCTTC
CASSQHFGGNGYTF
>.|TRBV7-9|15|.|TRBJ2-1
TGTGCCAGCGCCAGGGGAAAAATCTCCTACAATGAGCAGTTCTTC
CASARGKISYNEQFF
>.|TRBV14|13|few|TRBJ2-5
TGTGCCAGCAGCCAAAGGCGGGGAGAGACCCAGTACTTC
CASSQRRGETQYF
>TRBD1|TRBV3-1|14|.|TRBJ1-6
TGTGCCAGCAGCCGGACAGGGGGTGGATCACCCCTCCACTTT
CASSRTGGGSPLHF
>TRBD1|TRBV12-3/TRBV12-4|13|.|TRBJ2-5
TGTGCCAGCAGTGGGGGACAGCGAGAGACCCAGTACTTC
CASSGGQRETQYF
>TRBD1|TRBV6-5|15|many|TRBJ2-7
TGTGCCAGCAGTTACCTCCAGGGACAGTTCTACGAGCAGTACTTC
CASSYLQGQFYEQYF
>.|TRBV10-3|14|.|TRBJ2-7
TGTGCCATCAGTGAGAAGGGGGGGCCCTACGAGCAGTACTTC
CAISEKGGPYEQYF
>TRBD1|TRBV3-1|17|.|TRBJ2-7
TGTGCCAGCAGCCCCCCATTCAGGACAGGGGCGAATAACGAGCAGTACTTC
CASSPPFRTGANNEQYF
>.|TRBV7-8|14|few|TRBJ2-2
TGTGCCAGCAGCACTACTAGCACGATTGGGGAGCTGTTTTTT
CASSTTSTIGELFF
>.|TRBV7-2|13|many|TRBJ1-2
TGTGCCAGCAGCATTGGACAGATGTATGGCTACACCTTC
CASSIGQMYGYTF
>TRBD2|TRBV7-9|13|few|TRBJ2-7
TGTGCCAGCAGCCCAGCGGGACGCTACGAGCAGTACTTC
CASSPAGRYEQYF
>TRBD2|TRBV28|15|few|TRBJ2-3
TGTGCCAGCAGCTGGGCGGGAGGGGGTGCAGATACGCAGTATTTT
CASSWAGGGADTQYF
>.|TRBV27|16|few|TRBJ2-6
TGTGCCAGCAGTTCGACCATTAGCTCTGGGGCCAACGTCCTGACTTTC
CASSSTISSGANVLTF
>.|TRBV7-6|14|few|TRBJ1-1
TGTGCCAGCAGCCGTGTATTGATGGACACTGAAGCTTTCTTT
CASSRVLMDTEAFF
>.|TRBV2|15|many|TRBJ1-4
TGTGCCAGCGTTGGGCAGGCTGCAACTAATGAAAAACTGTTTTTT
CASVGQAATNEKLFF
>.|TRBV28|14|many|TRBJ1-5
TGTGCCAGCAGTTTAAGGGGGTTGGATCAGCCCCAGCATTTT
CASSLRGLDQPQHF
>TRBD2|TRBV5-1|18|few|TRBJ2-6
TGCGCCAGCAGCTTGGTTAGCGGGACGGTCTCTGGGGCCAACGTCCTGACTTTC
CASSLVSGTVSGANVLTF
>.|TRBV20-1|13|few|TRBJ2-7
TGCAGTGCGAGCGGGGTAGGGGGTTACGAGCAGTACTTC
CSASGVGGYEQYF
>TRBD1|TRBV7-6|17|few|TRBJ2-1
TGTGCCAGCAGCACCCGGGACAGGGGCTCAGCGGGATATGAGCAGTTCTTC
CASSTRDRGSAGYEQFF
>.|TRBV28|13|many|TRBJ1-1
TGTGCCAGCAGTCTCATTCAGGGGACTGGGGCTTTCTTT
CASSLIQGTGAFF
>.|TRBV28|15|many|TRBJ2-2
TGTGCCAGCAGTTTAATGCGGGGATTCACCGGGGAGCTGTTTTTT
CASSLMRGFTGELFF
>.|TRBV29-1|14|few|TRBJ2-1
TGCAGCGTTGAAGCCACCCCGGGGGTCAATGAGCAGTTCTTC
CSVEATPGVNEQFF
>.|TRBV20-1|12|few|TRBJ2-7
TGCAGTGCTAGAGTACAGACCTACGAGCAGTACTTC
CSARVQTYEQYF